Listed here are 10 T cell receptor beta chains from one sample, sequenced in a study of spatial heterogeneity in lung cancer. Time point described: sample taken at primary tumor resection. Unsorted whole RNA from tumor, nontumor lung or frozen PBMC underwent sequencing. TCRdb independently ran MiXCR on the 5' RACE reads; one entry per CDR3 protein. This table has 90,000 or so distinct CDR3 sequences, around 8.6% appearing once. Sequenced here: PBMCs, sampled at surgery. The receptors originated from a male donor with early-stage non-small cell lung cancer.

This chain joins TRBV12-3 or TRBV12-4 and TRBJ2-7; maybe TRBD1 (5 bases). The CDR3 has 15 amino acids. V was clipped by 2 bases and J by 0 bases, with 11 bases between them. The CDR3 DNA sequence: TGTGCCAGCAGTTTACAGGGAAAGGTCTCCTACGAGCAGTACTTC. Its translation is CASSLQGKVSYEQYF.

The table lists this clonotype with many counts. The chain has TRBV29-1 and TRBJ1-4, with TRBD1 matching 9 bases. The ends lost 6 bases at V and 8 bases at J; junction bases unmatched: 7. CDR1 is SQVTM, CDR2 ANQGSEA, per germline. This CDR3 has 13 residues. In DNA, the CDR3 is TGCAGCGTGTTACAGGGGGCCTGGGAAAAACTGTTTTTT. Translating gives CSVLQGAWEKLFF.

The genes are TRBV5-1 and TRBJ2-1; 14 bases are a match to TRBD2. This CDR3 is 15 amino acids long. In germline, CDR1 is SGHRS, CDR2 YFSETQ. Unmatched junction bases numbered 8, after V lost 7 bases and J lost 8 bases. CDR3 amino acids: CASALTSGGAYEQFF. CDR3 nucleotides: TGCGCCAGCGCCCTGACTAGCGGGGGGGCCTATGAGCAGTTCTTC.

This clonotype was picked up many times. This chain connects TRBV4-1 to TRBJ2-1, with D tentatively TRBD1 or TRBD2 (5 bases each). V gave up 4 bases and J gave up 6 bases, with 19 bases separating them. From germline, CDR1 is MGHRA and CDR2 YSYEKL. The CDR3 spans 16 residues. The CDR3 DNA reads as TGCGCCAGCAGCCGTACTCTGGGGGATGCCTCCAATGAGCAGTTCTTC. It specifies CASSRTLGDASNEQFF.

This rearrangement joins TRBV6-2 or TRBV6-3 to TRBJ1-5, with 9 bases identical to TRBD1. The CDR3 is made up of 16 amino acids. Germline CDR1 MNHEY, CDR2 SVGEGT. V lost 5 bases, J lost 1 base, and 6 bases stayed unmatched. CDR3 protein: CASSSWTGASNQPQHF. The CDR3 region has the DNA TGTGCCAGCAGTAGCTGGACAGGGGCAAGCAATCAGCCCCAGCATTTT.

This clonotype has a handful of counts. The chain is built from TRBV12-3 or TRBV12-4 and TRBJ2-1, with 8 bases matching TRBD2. This CDR3 region has 15 residues. J gave up 7 bases and V 6 bases, and 11 bases lay outside the gene matches. The CDR3 DNA is TGTGCCAGCAGGGCGGACCGGGGGGGGTCGAATGAGCAGTTCTTC. Translation gives CASRADRGGSNEQFF.

The chain employs TRBV10-3 and TRBJ1-5; possibly TRBD1 for D (5 bases). The V gene's germline CDR1 is ENHRY and CDR2 SYGVKD. Trimming left V 10 bases short and J 2 bases short, with 9 bases between. The CDR3 covers 12 residues. The CDR3 coding sequence is TGTGCCAGCCAAGGGGGCAATCAGCCCCAGCATTTT. It yields the protein CASQGGNQPQHF.

The V gene is TRBV28, the J gene TRBJ2-5; 12 bases align to TRBD1. Germline V lookup: CDR1 MDHEN, CDR2 SYDVKM. The CDR3 runs 15 residues. The V segment lost 3 bases and the J segment 6 bases; nucleotides outside the gene matches: 5. Here the CDR3 DNA reads TGTGCCAGCAGTTTCGGGACAGGGGGCGCAAAGACCCAGTACTTC. Protein: CASSFGTGGAKTQYF.

This clonotype was detected ten times or more. This chain connects TRBV5-4 to TRBJ2-3; D may correspond to TRBD1 or TRBD2 (5 bases each). CDR3 size: 14 residues. Trimming pared 0 bases from V and 5 bases from J, leaving 10 bases between. Germline V lookup: CDR1 SGHNT, CDR2 YYREEE (reference sequence). This CDR3 is CASSLGQGVDTQYF. DNA of the CDR3: TGTGCCAGCAGCTTGGGGCAGGGAGTAGATACGCAGTATTTT. Full variable domain (missing parts from reference TRBV5-4 and TRBJ2-3): ETGVTQSPTHLIKTRGQQVTLRCSSQSGHNTVSWYQQALGQGPQFIFQYYREEENGRGNFPPRFSGLQFPNYSSELNVNALELDDSALYLCASSLGQGVDTQYFGPGTRLTVL.

This clonotype occurred many times. V and J are TRBV6-5 and TRBJ2-7, with 12 nucleotides matching TRBD2. Looked up from germline, CDR1 is MNHEY and CDR2 is SVGAGI. V dropped 7 bases and J dropped 5; count of bases not matched to a gene: 9. The CDR3 contains 15 residues. The CDR3 here is CASTKPGLAGNEQYF. In DNA, the CDR3 is TGTGCCAGCACCAAACCTGGACTAGCGGGGAACGAGCAGTACTTC.